The clone carrying this T cell receptor (beta chain) was counted a few times. The antigen remains undetermined. The data stem from a study of spatial heterogeneity in lung cancer. Findings of the study overall: How many expanded intratumoral alpha and beta TCRs were present tracked the tumor mutation count, which was a count of nonsynonymous mutations.

From the 5' RACE reads, TCRdb called clonotypes with MiXCR, one entry per CDR3 protein. The sample shows about 100,000 distinct CDR3 sequences, under 4.5% of them seen only once. The sample's time point: sample taken at primary tumor resection. The sample consisted of lung tumor tissue, taken at surgery. This receptor was taken from a male donor with early-stage non-small cell lung cancer.

This CDR3 is CASRGPNTDTQYF. CDR3 in DNA: TGCGCCAGCAGAGGGCCCAACACAGATACGCAGTATTTT. The chain links TRBV5-1 to TRBJ2-3, with D unresolved. Germline-derived CDR1 and CDR2 are SGHRS and YFSETQ. V was shortened by 5 bases and J by 2 bases, with 9 bases between the two germline ends. The CDR3 is 13 amino acids.